These 18 T cell receptor beta chains were all obtained from the same sample, sequenced in a study of yellow fever vaccine responses in identical twins. MiXCR was run by TCRdb on the RT-PCR reads, yielding one entry per CDR3 protein. The profile shows several thousand distinct CDR3 sequences, more than 75% of them singletons. Sequencing was performed on T cells from blood (PBMCs), unsorted or a sorted subset (not recorded which), taken before or after yellow fever vaccination (not recorded which). The receptors stem from a woman in her late teens or twenties who received the yellow fever vaccine.

The chain employs TRBV29-1 and TRBJ2-1; D is perhaps TRBD2 (5 bases). V was pared by 5 bases and J by 4 bases, with 9 bases between. Germline V gene sequence: CDR1 SQVTM, CDR2 ANQGSEA. This CDR3 contains 12 residues. The CDR3: CSVLARYNEQFF. The CDR3 nucleotides are TGCAGCGTTTTAGCGCGATACAATGAGCAGTTCTTC.

This rearrangement joins TRBV4-2 to TRBJ2-3, with D possibly TRBD2 on 7 matching bases. Per the germline V gene, CDR1 is LGHNA and CDR2 is YNFKEQ. V lost 1 base to trimming and J lost 2 bases, with 13 bases between them. The length of the CDR3 is 16 residues. CDR3 loop: CASSQGSGGPTDTQYF. The CDR3 DNA follows: TGTGCCAGCAGCCAAGGGTCGGGGGGCCCCACAGATACGCAGTATTTT.

V gene TRBV4-3 combines with J gene TRBJ2-7, with 12 bases aligning to TRBD1. Trimming at V came to 2 bases and at J to 4 bases, leaving 6 bases not matched to a gene. The CDR3 has 16 amino acids. Looked up from germline, CDR1 is LGHNA and CDR2 is YSLEER. The CDR3 DNA is TGCGCCAGCAGCCAAACACCGGGACAGGGGGCTTACGAGCAGTACTTC. This sequence encodes CASSQTPGQGAYEQYF.

V and J are TRBV29-1 and TRBJ2-7; D unresolved. V shed 3 bases and J shed 4 bases, with 13 bases lying between them. Germline CDR1 and CDR2: SQVTM and ANQGSEA. The CDR3 runs to 13 residues. In nucleotides, the CDR3 is TGCAGCGTTGAGTCCGGGTCGACATACGAGCAGTACTTC. Translation: CSVESGSTYEQYF.

V and J are TRBV29-1 and TRBJ2-1, with D perhaps matching TRBD1 (6 bases). The CDR3 length is 15 residues. V lost 6 bases to trimming and J lost 3 bases, with 18 bases between them. Germline V gene data show CDR1 as SQVTM and CDR2 as ANQGSEA. This CDR3 reads CSVPTGTLLYNEQFF. CDR3 sequence (DNA): TGCAGCGTACCAACTGGGACACTGCTCTACAATGAGCAGTTCTTC.

This clonotype was detected only once. The chain combines TRBV19 with TRBJ2-2; D gene unclear. The germline V gene encodes CDR1 LNHDA and CDR2 SQIVND (reference sequence). The CDR3 length is 16 residues. Trimming took off 5 bases at V and 4 bases at J, with 17 bases between the two ends. The CDR3 nucleotides read TGTGCCAGTAGTGATAGTCCCAGGCAGGCCACCGGGGAGCTGTTTTTT. It codes for CASSDSPRQATGELFF. Variable domain in full (rest from reference TRBV19 and TRBJ2-2): DGGITQSPKYLFRKEGQNVTLSCEQNLNHDAMYWYRQDPGQGLRLIYYSQIVNDFQKGDIAEGYSVSREKKESFPLTVTSAQKNPTAFYLCASSDSPRQATGELFFGEGSRLTVL.

This clonotype has just one count. The genes are TRBV11-1 and TRBJ2-1; D remains ambiguous. This CDR3 spans 12 amino acids. V was clipped by 5 bases and J by 10 bases, with 12 bases between them. The germline gives CDR1 SGHAT, CDR2 FQDESV (reference sequence). CDR3 sequence: CASSRDSREQFF. The DNA for the CDR3 is TGTGCCAGCAGCCGAGATTCTCGGGAGCAGTTCTTC.

The chain recombines TRBV12-3 or TRBV12-4 with TRBJ2-7; D is perhaps TRBD1 or TRBD2 (5 bases each). The CDR3 is 14 amino acids. V was clipped by 2 bases and J by 2 bases, with 10 bases between them. The CDR3 DNA sequence: TGTGCCAGCAGTTTATGGGACGGAACCTACGAGCAGTACTTC. This translates into CASSLWDGTYEQYF.

The V gene is TRBV20-1, the J gene TRBJ2-7; 7 nucleotides agree with TRBD2. Germline V gene lookup returns CDR1 DFQATT and CDR2 SNEGSKA (reference sequence). The CDR3 runs to 12 residues. V gave up 5 bases and J gave up 4 bases; unmatched junction bases: 5. This chain's CDR3 is CSARHGGYEQYF. The CDR3 DNA reads TGCAGTGCTCGACACGGGGGGTACGAGCAGTACTTC.

This chain joins TRBV5-1 and TRBJ2-1; TRBD1 is a possible D gene (6 bases). The CDR3 has 13 amino acids. The germline gives CDR1 SGHRS, CDR2 YFSETQ. The V end was cut by 0 bases, the J end by 7 bases, with 8 bases between. This CDR3 reads CASSLEQGNEQFF. CDR3 sequence (DNA): TGCGCCAGCAGCTTGGAGCAGGGGAATGAGCAGTTCTTC.

The chain couples TRBV11-2 to TRBJ2-1; TRBD1 might be the D (5 bases). CDR1 and CDR2 from the germline V gene are SGHAT and FQNNGV. This CDR3 has 13 amino acids. Trimming left V 4 bases short and J 7 bases short, with 11 bases between. The CDR3 sequence is CASSSHPGNEQFF. CDR3 nucleotide sequence: TGTGCCAGCAGCTCTCATCCAGGGAATGAGCAGTTCTTC.

The rearrangement uses TRBV7-8 and TRBJ2-2; D perhaps matches TRBD2 (6 bases). Trimming left V 6 bases short and J 5 bases short, with 10 bases between. Per germline, CDR1 SGHVS and CDR2 FQNEAQ. The CDR3 extends over 13 amino acids. The CDR3 region has the DNA TGTGCCAGCAGTCGTGGGAGGACCGGGGAGCTGTTTTTT. This gives the protein CASSRGRTGELFF.

Concerning this clonotype: The junction departs from germline at one end; a sequencing error may be responsible. V and J are TRBV7-7 and TRBJ2-5; D is uncertain. The CDR3 is made up of 12 amino acids. Germline lookup yields CDR1 SSHAT and CDR2 FNYEAQ (reference sequence). CDR3 residues: CASSDVGETQYF. The DNA of the CDR3 is TGTGCTAGCAGCGACGTCGGAGAGACCCAGTACTTC.

This clonotype has just one count. The chain uses TRBV9 and TRBJ2-7; TRBD2 agrees at 11 bases. The ends lost 4 bases at V and 6 bases at J; junction bases unmatched: 9. Germline lookup yields CDR1 SGDLS and CDR2 YYNGEE. The CDR3 contains 15 residues. The CDR3 DNA follows: TGTGCCAGCAGCCTTAGTGGGACTAGCGGTGGCGAGCAGTACTTC. This sequence encodes CASSLSGTSGGEQYF. The full variable domain, in which reference TRBV9 and TRBJ2-7 provide the parts outside the CDR3, is DSGVTQTPKHLITATGQRVTLRCSPRSGDLSVYWYQQSLDQGLQFLIQYYNGEERAKGNILERFSAQQFPDLHSELNLSSLELGDSALYFCASSLSGTSGGEQYFGPGTRLTVT.

This rearrangement joins TRBV5-1 to TRBJ2-3; perhaps D is TRBD1 or TRBD2 (5 bases each). This CDR3 is built from 14 residues. Germline V gene sequence: CDR1 SGHRS, CDR2 YFSETQ. With 2 bases removed from V and 6 bases from J, the gap between germline ends came to 13 bases. CDR3 amino acids: CASSLGTPLDTQYF. In DNA form, the CDR3 reads TGCGCCAGCAGCTTAGGGACCCCGCTGGATACGCAGTATTTT.

The genes are TRBV30 and TRBJ2-1; 10 nucleotides agree with TRBD2. V lost 4 bases, J lost 6 bases, and 0 bases stayed unmatched. The CDR3 covers 12 residues. Germline V gene lookup returns CDR1 GTSNPN and CDR2 SVGIG (reference sequence). The CDR3 sequence: CAWTSGSNEQFF. CDR3 bases: TGTGCCTGGACTAGCGGGAGCAATGAGCAGTTCTTC.

This rearrangement joins TRBV7-3 to TRBJ2-2; 8 positions agree with TRBD1. CDR1 is SGHTA, CDR2 FQGTGA, per germline. The CDR3 loop spans 15 amino acids. V lost 5 bases to trimming and J lost 1 base; unmatched junction nucleotides: 3. The CDR3 nucleotides are TGTGCCAGCAGCCCCGGGACAGGGAACACCGGGGAGCTGTTTTTT. As protein: CASSPGTGNTGELFF.

The V call is TRBV7-2, the J call TRBJ2-7; possibly TRBD2 for D (5 bases). V dropped 0 bases and J dropped 2 bases, with 11 bases sitting between them. Per germline, CDR1 SGHTA and CDR2 FQGNSA. The CDR3 sequence is 15 residues long. The CDR3 DNA sequence: TGTGCCAGCAGCTTAGCCCTGGACTTTGCCTACGAGCAGTACTTC. Amino acid sequence: CASSLALDFAYEQYF.